This TCR beta chain was identified during a study of identical twins. Study observations and caveats: Abundant beta clonotypes from cord blood bore fewer insertions; memory repertoires lacked this pattern. Within monozygotic twins, out-of-frame TCR alpha sharing was underestimated by the models. Analyses based on zero insertions could be partly confounded by invariant MAIT and iNKT cells.

The sample holds a few counts of this clonotype. Its matching antigen is unknown. The CDR3 runs 14 residues. CDR1 SGHKS and CDR2 YYEKEE come from the germline V gene (reference sequence). V lost 1 base, J lost 5 bases, and 2 bases stayed unmatched. TCRdb reanalysed the 5' RACE reads using MiXCR and keeps one entry per CDR3 protein. There are approximately 600,000 distinct CDR3 sequences in the sample; around 9.6% occur only once, and 2.5% to 3.5% lies in the top ten. These sequences were also reported in another study, on yellow fever vaccine responses in identical twins.

This clonotype was sampled from a woman between 18 and 30 years old in good health. The sample taken for sequencing was PBMCs. The J gene is TRBJ2-2, the V gene TRBV5-5, with 7 bases fitting TRBD1. DNA for the CDR3: TGTGCCAGCAGCTTGTACAGGGGTACCGGGGAGCTGTTTTTT. It yields the protein CASSLYRGTGELFF.